The 8 T cell receptor beta chains listed next were all sequenced from one sample in a study of T cell responses to AZD1222 COVID-19 vaccine. Generated by immunoSEQ multiplex PCR, the TCRdb table keeps only in-frame clones and is missing some. The sample yields more than 100,000 clones, roughly nine tenths seen once. This specimen consisted of peripheral blood, obtained on day 0 of AZD1222 vaccination. The receptors shown here come from an adult in good health.

This chain connects TRBV27 to TRBJ1-1; unclear D gene. The CDR3 runs 13 residues. Germline values: CDR1 MNHEY, CDR2 SMNVEV (reference sequence). V was trimmed by 3 bases and J by 4 bases, leaving 9 bases between them. CDR3 region: CASSLGRGTEAFF. CDR3 DNA: TGTGCCAGCAGTTTGGGTCGAGGCACTGAAGCTTTCTTT.

This sequence joins TRBV5-1 and TRBJ2-5; 8 bases are a match to TRBD2. Germline trimming cut 4 bases from V and 7 bases from J; bases unmatched to any gene: 12. CDR3 length equals 15 residues. Germline loops: CDR1 SGHRS, CDR2 YFSETQ. This CDR3 is CASSGFQREIVTQYF. CDR3 nucleotide sequence: TGCGCCAGCAGCGGGTTCCAGCGGGAGATCGTGACCCAGTACTTC.

This chain uses TRBV30 with TRBJ1-4; 9 positions match TRBD1. The V and J ends lost 5 bases and 8 bases, in that order; junction bases with no gene match: 15. The CDR3 length is 16 residues. CDR1 GTSNPN and CDR2 SVGIG come from the germline V gene (reference sequence). The CDR3 is CAWGPGQGWVGEKLFF. CDR3 DNA sequence: TGTGCCTGGGGCCCGGGACAGGGTTGGGTGGGAGAAAAACTGTTTTTT.

The V and J genes are TRBV10-3 and TRBJ2-5; 7 bases match TRBD1. The CDR3 is 14 residues long. The V and J ends lost 6 bases and 0 bases, in that order; junction bases with no gene match: 4. Germline V CDR1 and CDR2: ENHRY, SYGVKD. The CDR3 region has the DNA TGTGCCATCAGACCTACAGGGGACCAAGAGACCCAGTACTTC. Amino acids: CAIRPTGDQETQYF.

This chain links TRBV19 with TRBJ2-5; TRBD1 matches 7 bases. J was trimmed by 5 bases and V by 7 bases; bases with no gene match: 13. This CDR3 has 15 residues. Germline assignment: CDR1 LNHDA and CDR2 SQIVND (reference sequence). CDR3 nucleotides: TGTGCCAGTACTCCCCTCGGACAGGTCGGGGAGACCCAGTACTTC. Translation: CASTPLGQVGETQYF.

The chain has TRBV30 and TRBJ1-5; D gene uncertain. This CDR3 spans 16 amino acids. CDR1 and CDR2 from the germline V gene are GTSNPN and SVGIG (reference sequence). The V end was cut by 1 base, the J end by 6 bases, with 19 bases between. This CDR3 reads CAWSANDRSYGQPQHF. The CDR3 DNA is TGTGCCTGGAGTGCGAACGACCGGTCTTATGGTCAGCCCCAGCATTTT.

This clone appeared once. The chain is built from TRBV6-6 and TRBJ2-7; D is tentatively TRBD1 or TRBD2 (6 bases each). The V gene lost 0 bases and the J gene lost 2 bases, with 14 bases spanning the gap. The length of the CDR3 is 16 residues. Looked up from germline, CDR1 is MNHNY and CDR2 is SVGAGI (reference sequence). The CDR3 reads CASSYSSARGPYEQYF. The CDR3 region has the DNA TGTGCCAGCAGTTACTCGAGCGCCCGGGGGCCCTACGAGCAGTACTTC.

V and J are TRBV7-2 and TRBJ2-3, with 7 bases fitting TRBD2. Unmatched junction bases numbered 9, after V lost 6 bases and J lost 0 bases. The CDR3 is 16 residues long. The germline CDR1 and CDR2 sequences are SGHTA and FQGNSA. The CDR3 is CASSSGPRGSTDTQYF. The CDR3 region has the DNA TGTGCCAGCAGTTCCGGCCCGCGGGGGAGCACAGATACGCAGTATTTT.